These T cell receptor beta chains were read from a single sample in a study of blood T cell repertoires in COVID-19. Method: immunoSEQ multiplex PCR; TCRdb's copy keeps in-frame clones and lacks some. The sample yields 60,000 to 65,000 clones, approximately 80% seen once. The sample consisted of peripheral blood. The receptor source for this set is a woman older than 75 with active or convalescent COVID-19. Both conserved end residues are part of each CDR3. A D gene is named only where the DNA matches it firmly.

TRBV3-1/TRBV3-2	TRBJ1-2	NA	CASSQESSGGGYTF
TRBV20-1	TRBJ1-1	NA	CSALKTTEAFF
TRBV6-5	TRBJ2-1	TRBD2	CASSRTSGVPNEQFF
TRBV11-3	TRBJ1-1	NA	CASSARNTEAFF
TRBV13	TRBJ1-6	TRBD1	CASSLGQGADSPLHF
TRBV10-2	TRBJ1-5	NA	CASSTGFNQPQHF
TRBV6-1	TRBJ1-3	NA	CASSEAGDIGNTIYF
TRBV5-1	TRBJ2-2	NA	CASSSGNLAGELFF
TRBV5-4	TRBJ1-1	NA	CASSLYGAAAGTEAFF
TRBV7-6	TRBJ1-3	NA	CASSLSSGNGNTIYF
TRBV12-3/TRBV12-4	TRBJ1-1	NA	CASSFLAEAFF
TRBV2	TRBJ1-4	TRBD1	CASRPGQGAEKLFF
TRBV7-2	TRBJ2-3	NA	CASSLAGQDTQYF
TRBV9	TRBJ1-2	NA	CASSVAPSKGYTF
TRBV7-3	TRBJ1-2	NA	CASSLRWGDGYTF
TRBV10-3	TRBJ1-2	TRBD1	CAITNRGLNYGYTF
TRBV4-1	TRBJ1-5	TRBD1	CASSQAPGQGQPQHF
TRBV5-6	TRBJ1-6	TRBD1	CASSLAGTDYSPLHF
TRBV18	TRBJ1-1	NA	CASSPYKNTEAFF
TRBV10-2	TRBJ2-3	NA	CASSESASGDTQYF
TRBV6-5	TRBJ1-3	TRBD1	CASSSRDRGHTIYF
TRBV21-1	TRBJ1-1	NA	CASSKDDRLANTEAFF
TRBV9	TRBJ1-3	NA	CASSVETGNTIYF
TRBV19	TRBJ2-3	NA	CASSGRDSPVHRDTQYF
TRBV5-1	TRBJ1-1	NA	CASSLAGRGNTEAFF
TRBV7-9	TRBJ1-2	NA	CASSLDGPGDYTF
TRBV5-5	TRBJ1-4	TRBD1	CASSLRPGRGEKLFF
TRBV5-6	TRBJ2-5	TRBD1	CASSPDRGETQYF
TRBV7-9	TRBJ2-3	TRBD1	CASSLDRGITDTQYF
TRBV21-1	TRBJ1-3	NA	CASSKLRDRDYGTIYF
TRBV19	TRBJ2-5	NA	CASSRGDRQETQYF
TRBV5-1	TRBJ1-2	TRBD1	CASMKNLDRASGYTF
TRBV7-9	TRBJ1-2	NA	CASSLERGAEGYTF
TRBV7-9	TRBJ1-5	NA	CASSSGHFNQPQHF
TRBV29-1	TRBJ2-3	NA	CSVERTHSTDTQYF
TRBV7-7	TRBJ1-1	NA	CASSFLGRGRTEAFF
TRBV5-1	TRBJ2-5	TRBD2	CASSLSPGRAKETQYF
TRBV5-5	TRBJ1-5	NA	CASSLRAGGGDSNQPQHF
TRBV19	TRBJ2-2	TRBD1	CASTPPGQVNTGELFF
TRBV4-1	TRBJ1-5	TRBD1	CASSQGQGAFNQPQHF
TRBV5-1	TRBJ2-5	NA	CASSPRLAEVQETQYF
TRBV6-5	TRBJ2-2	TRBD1	CASTRQGTGELFF
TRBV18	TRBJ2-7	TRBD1	CASSPRRRTGGSYEQYF
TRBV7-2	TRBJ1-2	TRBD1	CASSSRTGWVIGYTF